Shown below are 26 T cell receptor beta chains from a single sample sequenced in a study of T cell responses to AZD1222 COVID-19 vaccine. Measured with immunoSEQ multiplex PCR; TCRdb has only the in-frame clones, and not every one. The data contain some 100,000 clones, about 85% of them seen just once; the ten biggest clones take up roughly 5.2%. The source material was peripheral blood, sampled on day 0 of AZD1222 vaccination. These receptors all come from an adult in good health.

The chain carries TRBV28 and TRBJ2-7; TRBD2 might be the D (6 bases). Trimming pared 6 bases from V and 3 bases from J, leaving 12 bases between. The CDR3 spans 13 residues. Germline V gives CDR1 MDHEN, CDR2 SYDVKM. The CDR3 here is CASSEPGVYEQYF. The CDR3 DNA reads as TGTGCCAGCAGCGAACCGGGAGTCTACGAGCAGTACTTC.

The chain links TRBV27 to TRBJ1-1; D is perhaps TRBD1 (5 bases). There are 14 residues in the CDR3. V was cut by 0 bases and J by 5 bases, with 10 bases left in between. Per germline, CDR1 MNHEY and CDR2 SMNVEV (reference sequence). The CDR3 sequence is CASSLSPGWTEAFF. CDR3 coding DNA: TGTGCCAGCAGTTTATCTCCAGGGTGGACTGAAGCTTTCTTT.

Written as DNA, the CDR3 is TGCGCCAGCAGCACCGGGACTAGTGGCACAGATACGCAGTATTTT. Amino acids: CASSTGTSGTDTQYF. The V and J genes are TRBV4-3 and TRBJ2-3; 8 bases agree with TRBD2. The CDR3 has 15 residues. With 5 bases clipped from V and 1 base from J, the junction kept 5 bases outside the gene matches. In germline, CDR1 is LGHNA, CDR2 YSLEER.

On this clone itself: The junction and the germline gene differ at one end; a read error may be behind it. This rearrangement joins TRBV4-1 to TRBJ2-4; 10 nucleotides line up with TRBD2. This CDR3 contains 14 residues. Germline V gives CDR1 MGHRA, CDR2 YSYEKL. In DNA form, the CDR3 reads TGCGCCAGCAGACAAGGACTAGCGGAAAACATTCAGTACTTC. Translating gives CASRQGLAENIQYF.

This clone was counted between two and nine times. The CDR3 sequence: CASTFRVGEKLFF. The CDR3 DNA sequence: TGTGCCAGCACCTTTAGGGTTGGAGAAAAACTGTTTTTT. This chain uses TRBV27 with TRBJ1-4; no clear D gene. Germline V gene data show CDR1 as MNHEY and CDR2 as SMNVEV (reference sequence). The CDR3 is 13 amino acids. The V gene lost 7 bases and the J gene lost 8 bases, with 14 bases spanning the gap.

This clone was picked up one time. V gene TRBV25-1 combines with J gene TRBJ1-3; the D is unclear. The CDR3 length is 14 residues. Trimming stripped 8 bases from V and 0 bases from J, with 11 bases between. The germline V gene encodes CDR1 MGHDK and CDR2 SYGVNS. Here the CDR3 reads CASAKAGSGNTIYF. As DNA, the CDR3 is TGTGCCAGCGCGAAAGCAGGCTCTGGAAACACCATATATTTT. Combining the CDR3 with reference TRBV25-1 and TRBJ1-3 gives the whole variable domain EADIYQTPRYLVIGTGKKITLECSQTMGHDKMYWYQQDPGMELHLIHYSYGVNSTEKGDLSSESTVSRIRTEHFPLTLESARPSHTSQYLCASAKAGSGNTIYFGEGSWLTVV.

The gene calls are TRBV2 and TRBJ2-5; 11 positions match TRBD2. The germline V gene has CDR1 SNHLY and CDR2 FYNNEI. This CDR3 is 15 amino acids long. V lost 6 bases to trimming and J lost 3 bases; unmatched junction nucleotides: 6. CDR3 loop: CASRDTSGGEETQYF. In DNA, the CDR3 is TGTGCCAGCAGGGATACTAGCGGGGGAGAAGAGACCCAGTACTTC.

The V and J genes are TRBV7-2 and TRBJ1-2; 7 bases are a match to TRBD1. J gave up 4 bases and V 5 bases, and 7 bases lay outside the gene matches. Germline-derived CDR1 and CDR2 are SGHTA and FQGNSA. This CDR3 is 14 amino acids long. The CDR3 loop is CASSQQTGSYGYTF. DNA of the CDR3: TGTGCCAGCAGCCAGCAGACAGGGAGCTATGGCTACACCTTC. The full variable domain, completed using reference TRBV7-2 and TRBJ1-2, is GAGVSQSPSNKVTEKGKDVELRCDPISGHTALYWYRQSLGQGLEFLIYFQGNSAPDKSGLPSDRFSAERTGGSVSTLTIQRTQQEDSAVYLCASSQQTGSYGYTFGSGTRLTVV.

This clone has only a few counts. The chain carries TRBV6-5 and TRBJ2-1; D is unresolved. The germline V gene has CDR1 MNHEY and CDR2 SVGAGI. V lost 5 bases, J lost 10 bases, and 18 bases lay in between. The CDR3 is 14 amino acids. Here the CDR3 DNA reads TGTGCCAGCAGTAGTGATCTCTGGAGTTACGAGCAGTTCTTC. As protein: CASSSDLWSYEQFF.

The sample holds one count of this clone. The V gene is TRBV10-3, the J gene TRBJ2-7; 9 nucleotides line up with TRBD2. V gave up 9 bases and J gave up 3 bases; unmatched junction bases: 3. The CDR3 loop spans 12 amino acids. Germline-derived CDR1 and CDR2 are ENHRY and SYGVKD. CDR3 nucleotides: TGTGCCATAAAGACTAGCGGCTACGAGCAGTACTTC. Residues: CAIKTSGYEQYF.

The chain has TRBV5-1 and TRBJ2-2; 7 bases are shared with TRBD2. CDR1 is SGHRS, CDR2 YFSETQ, per germline. The CDR3 runs 16 residues. J gave up 7 bases and V 0 bases, and 9 bases lay outside the gene matches. The CDR3 loop is CASSLVRGRADGELFF. The CDR3 bases are TGCGCCAGCAGCTTGGTTCGAGGGAGGGCCGACGGGGAGCTGTTTTTT. Complete variable domain (other parts from reference TRBV5-1 and TRBJ2-2): KAGVTQTPRYLIKTRGQQVTLSCSPISGHRSVSWYQQTPGQGLQFLFEYFSETQRNKGNFPGRFSGRQFSNSRSEMNVSTLELGDSALYLCASSLVRGRADGELFFGEGSRLTVL.

This chain uses TRBV3-1 (or the pseudogene TRBV3-2) with TRBJ2-7; 9 positions match TRBD1. V was pared by 4 bases and J by 2 bases, with 6 bases of the junction left unmatched. The V gene's germline CDR1 is LGHDT and CDR2 YNNKEL (reference sequence). The CDR3 loop spans 15 amino acids. The CDR3 coding sequence is TGTGCCAGCAGCCCACACCGGGACAGGGCCTACGAGCAGTACTTC. Translating it yields CASSPHRDRAYEQYF.

This chain uses TRBV15 with TRBJ2-3, with 9 nucleotides matching TRBD1. CDR1 and CDR2 from the germline V gene are LNHNV and YYDKDF (reference sequence). Trimming removed 1 base from V and 5 bases from J; junction bases left unmatched: 7. The CDR3 length is 16 residues. CDR3 loop: CATSRVGTGYKDTQYF. In DNA form, the CDR3 reads TGTGCCACCAGCAGAGTCGGGACAGGGTATAAAGATACGCAGTATTTT.

The table lists this clone with many counts. The chain combines TRBV28 with TRBJ2-7; perhaps TRBD1 as D (7 bases). V was trimmed by 6 bases and J by 12 bases, leaving 21 bases between them. Germline V lookup: CDR1 MDHEN, CDR2 SYDVKM. CDR3 size: 13 residues. DNA of the CDR3: TGTGCCAGCAGCCCAGGGGGGCAGGGCCGGGTGTACTTC. This gives the protein CASSPGGQGRVYF.

The CDR3 nucleotides read TGTGCCAGCGCTCGGGGGACTAGCGGGAGAGTCGATGAGCAGTTCTTC. This translates into CASARGTSGRVDEQFF. The chain has TRBV11-3 and TRBJ2-1, with 14 bases aligning to TRBD2. V trimming: 8 bases; J trimming: 8 bases; junction bases outside the gene matches: 11. This CDR3 contains 16 residues. CDR1 and CDR2 (germline): SGHNT, YENEEA.

The rearrangement links TRBV7-2 to TRBJ1-5; D gene ambiguous. Germline V gene sequence: CDR1 SGHTA, CDR2 FQGNSA. CDR3 length: 14 amino acids. V was shortened by 1 base and J by 5 bases, with 9 bases between the two germline ends. The DNA of the CDR3 is TGTGCCAGCAGCTTAGGTCCCGGTTATCAGCCCCAGCATTTT. This gives the protein CASSLGPGYQPQHF.

The V gene is TRBV6-5, the J gene TRBJ2-1; 7 bases fit TRBD2. CDR1 and CDR2 (germline): MNHEY, SVGAGI. Losses at the gene ends were 7 bases for V and 5 bases for J; bases not matched to a gene: 11. CDR3 length equals 15 residues. The CDR3, as DNA: TGTGCCAGCAAGCGAGGGTGGGAGGGAAACAATGAGCAGTTCTTC. Amino acids: CASKRGWEGNNEQFF.

The chain employs TRBV29-1 and TRBJ2-7; D is tentatively TRBD1 or TRBD2 (5 bases each). The CDR3 length is 12 residues. Germline V gene data show CDR1 as SQVTM and CDR2 as ANQGSEA. Trimming removed 6 bases from V and 2 bases from J, with 11 bases in between. This chain's CDR3 is CSVRTGPYEQYF. The CDR3 DNA sequence: TGCAGCGTCCGGACGGGACCCTACGAGCAGTACTTC.

In this sample, this clone turned up a few times. CDR3 in amino acids: CASSLRRASTDTQYF. In DNA form, the CDR3 reads TGTGCCAGCAGCTTGAGGCGGGCGAGCACAGATACGCAGTATTTT. The J gene is TRBJ2-3, the V gene TRBV7-9, with D perhaps matching TRBD2 (5 bases). In germline, CDR1 is SEHNR, CDR2 FQNEAQ (reference sequence). V lost 3 bases to trimming and J lost 0 bases, with 10 bases between them. The CDR3 contains 15 residues.

The V gene is TRBV18, the J gene TRBJ2-7, with D perhaps matching TRBD1 or TRBD2 (5 bases each). V lost 5 bases and J 3 bases, leaving 11 bases between the germline ends. Germline assignment: CDR1 KGHSH and CDR2 LQKENI. The CDR3 spans 13 residues. This CDR3 reads CASSRDGFYEQYF. CDR3 DNA sequence: TGTGCCAGCTCAAGGGACGGGTTCTACGAGCAGTACTTC.

This clone was seen a few times. This chain uses TRBV7-9 with TRBJ1-2; 7 nucleotides line up with TRBD1. This CDR3 is built from 13 residues. Germline-derived CDR1 and CDR2 are SEHNR and FQNEAQ (reference sequence). Trimming removed 5 bases from V and 6 bases from J; junction bases left unmatched: 6. The CDR3 protein is CASSLRQGHGYTF. The CDR3 DNA reads TGTGCCAGCAGCCTACGACAGGGACATGGCTACACCTTC.

This chain connects TRBV4-1 to TRBJ2-1, with 10 bases lining up with TRBD2. The CDR3 is 17 residues long. The junction had 3 bases not matched to a gene; V was cut back by 0 bases and J by 1 base. CDR1 and CDR2 from the germline V gene are MGHRA and YSYEKL. CDR3 nucleotides: TGCGCCAGCAGCCAAGATAGCGGGAGGCCGTCCTACAATGAGCAGTTCTTC. Amino acid sequence: CASSQDSGRPSYNEQFF.

CDR3 sequence reads: CASSPNGGFSGNTIYF. CDR3 nucleotide sequence: TGTGCCAGCAGCCCTAACGGGGGATTCTCTGGAAACACCATATATTTT. This chain links TRBV7-2 with TRBJ1-3; D might be TRBD1 (5 bases). The V end was cut by 5 bases, the J end by 0 bases, with 14 bases between. The CDR3 sequence is 16 residues long. CDR1 SGHTA and CDR2 FQGNSA come from the germline V gene.

Only one count was recorded for this clone. The rearrangement links TRBV4-2 to TRBJ1-2; D is unresolved. CDR1 and CDR2 (germline): LGHNA, YNFKEQ. Trimming took 0 bases from V and 0 from J, leaving 11 bases between them. The CDR3 loop spans 16 amino acids. CDR3 nucleotides: TGTGCCAGCAGCCAAGATAGGCCAGGACCTAACTATGGCTACACCTTC. Translation: CASSQDRPGPNYGYTF.

The chain couples TRBV7-6 to TRBJ2-1; D might be TRBD2 (6 bases). The CDR3 runs to 15 residues. V dropped 1 base and J dropped 5 bases, with 12 bases sitting between them. The germline CDR1 and CDR2 sequences are SGHVS and FNYEAQ. CDR3 DNA sequence: TGTGCCAGCAGCTTAGACGCGGGGCACAACAATGAGCAGTTCTTC. It is translated as CASSLDAGHNNEQFF.

This clone appeared once. The chain joins TRBV16 to TRBJ1-5; the D gene is possibly TRBD1 (5 bases). The ends were cut back, 1 base at V and 2 bases at J, with 12 bases in the middle. CDR3 length: 16 residues. CDR1 is KGHSY, CDR2 FQNENV, per germline. The CDR3 DNA follows: TGTGCCAGCAGCCAATGGGGGGGAGGCGGCAATCAGCCCCAGCATTTT. This encodes CASSQWGGGGNQPQHF. Full variable domain (rest looked up from reference TRBV16 and TRBJ1-5): GEEVAQTPKHLVRGEGQKAKLYCAPIKGHSYVFWYQQVLKNEFKFLISFQNENVFDETGMPKERFSAKCLPNSPCSLEIQATKLEDSAVYFCASSQWGGGGNQPQHFGDGTRLSIL.